This TCR beta chain was recorded in a study of T cell responses to AZD1222 COVID-19 vaccine. Whole-study findings and limits: The study identified only a handful of AZD1222 recipients as seropositive at baseline. Clonal diversity was possibly underestimated, and the donors were mostly white British, with more females. Repertoire collection took place solely once the T cell response had peaked.

Germline CDR1 reads MDHEN; CDR2 reads SYDVKM. The CDR3 sequence is 15 residues long. V lost 6 bases and J lost 6; bases outside the gene matches: 11. Only in-frame clones appear in the TCRdb table, and some are missing; sequencing was by immunoSEQ multiplex PCR. This table holds over 130,000 clones, under 95% found once. A remark on this clone: Its antigen is unidentified.

The rearrangement uses TRBV28 and TRBJ2-1, with 7 bases aligning to TRBD2. This receptor was taken from an adult who received the AZD1222 COVID-19 vaccine. The sample was peripheral blood, taken 28 days after the second AZD1222 dose. DNA for the CDR3: TGTGCCAGCAGCCTCGGGCGGGAGCGCAGCAATGAGCAGTTCTTC. Amino acid sequence: CASSLGRERSNEQFF. The variable domain in full, completed from reference TRBV28 and TRBJ2-1, reads DVKVTQSSRYLVKRTGEKVFLECVQDMDHENMFWYRQDPGLGLRLIYFSYDVKMKEKGDIPEGYSVSREKKERFSLILESASTNQTSMYLCASSLGRERSNEQFFGPGTRLTVL.